These T cell receptor beta chains were read from a single sample in a study of cytomegalovirus exposure and HLA in healthy donors. TCRdb keeps only in-frame clones here, not all; method: immunoSEQ multiplex PCR. This sample has about 150,000 clones, with 60% to 85% found just once. The specimen sequenced was PBMCs. All receptors derive from a man aged 35 to 55 in good health and CMV-seropositive. The CDR3 runs from the conserved cysteine through the conserved F or W. The D gene is left open where the match is weak. Size tells how often a clone was seen (once, few, many) or the class of an expanded clone, and some rows leave it out.

TRBJ2-7	NA	TRBD1	TRBV7-3	CASSFGQGSYEQYF	TGTGCCAGCAGCTTCGGACAGGGTTCCTACGAGCAGTACTTC
TRBJ2-1	NA	TRBD2	TRBV7-3	CASSLNPAGPEMSEQFF	TGTGCCAGCAGCTTAAATCCAGCGGGGCCGGAGATGAGTGAGCAGTTCTTC
TRBJ1-2	NA	NA	TRBV19	CASTGHASNYGYTF	TGTGCCAGTACGGGACATGCTTCTAACTATGGCTACACCTTC
TRBJ2-4	NA	TRBD1	TRBV5-4	CASSLGQGRILAKNIQYF	TGTGCCAGCAGCTTGGGACAGGGTCGAATATTAGCCAAAAACATTCAGTACTTC
TRBJ2-2	NA	NA	TRBV6-4	CASSDRTDNTGELFF	TGTGCCAGCAGTGACAGAACAGATAACACCGGGGAGCTGTTTTTT
TRBJ2-7	NA	TRBD1	TRBV29-1	CSVTGNPYEQYF	TGCAGCGTGACAGGGAATCCCTACGAGCAGTACTTC
TRBJ2-5	NA	NA	TRBV5-4	CASSPLSGQETQYF	TGTGCCAGCAGCCCCCTGAGCGGCCAAGAGACCCAGTACTTC
TRBJ2-1	NA	TRBD2	TRBV7-9	CASSAATSGRSPNEQFF	TGTGCCAGCAGCGCGGCCACTAGCGGGAGGTCACCTAATGAGCAGTTCTTC
TRBJ1-1	few	NA	TRBV6-1	CASSDTTGWGTEAFF	TGTGCCAGCAGCGATACAACAGGGTGGGGCACTGAAGCTTTCTTT
TRBJ2-1	NA	NA	TRBV20-1	CSQPGDYEQFF	TGCAGTCAACCGGGAGACTATGAGCAGTTCTTC
TRBJ2-7	NA	NA	TRBV6-5	CASSYGGSYEQYF	TGTGCCAGCAGTTACGGGGGCAGCTACGAGCAGTACTTC
TRBJ2-3	NA	TRBD2	TRBV18	CASSPVAGGPTDTQYF	TGTGCCAGCTCACCAGTAGCGGGAGGGCCGACAGATACGCAGTATTTT
TRBJ1-4	few	NA	TRBV30	CAWSGGGRQSKLFF	TGTGCCTGGAGTGGGGGGGGGCGACAGAGTAAACTGTTTTTT
TRBJ2-7	once	TRBD1	TRBV9	CASSGGQFGSYEQYF	TGTGCCAGCAGCGGGGGACAGTTTGGCTCCTACGAGCAGTACTTC
TRBJ1-2	NA	NA	TRBV30	CAWSVLAAGYGYTF	TGTGCCTGGAGTGTACTGGCGGCTGGCTATGGCTACACCTTC
TRBJ1-6	NA	NA	TRBV2	CASIEVGYTLHF	TGTGCCAGCATTGAGGTGGGCTACACCCTCCACTTT
TRBJ2-7	NA	NA	TRBV30	CAWRTGTTSNSYEQYF	TGTGCCTGGAGGACGGGTACTACTTCAAACTCCTACGAGCAGTACTTC
TRBJ2-5	NA	TRBD1	TRBV7-3	CASSSQGAGETQYF	TGTGCCAGCAGCTCCCAGGGGGCTGGAGAGACCCAGTACTTC
TRBJ1-2	NA	TRBD1	TRBV27	CASSLSTGPLYGYTF	TGTGCCAGCAGTTTATCGACAGGGCCCCTCTATGGCTACACCTTC
TRBJ2-6	NA	NA	TRBV5-6	CASSLVRPPGANVLTF	TGTGCCAGCAGCTTGGTGAGGCCACCTGGGGCCAACGTCCTGACTTTC
TRBJ2-2	NA	NA	TRBV7-3	CASSSYTGELFF	TGTGCCAGCAGTTCTTACACCGGGGAGCTGTTTTTT
TRBJ1-1	NA	NA	TRBV27	CASSLSPLQGEAFF	TGTGCCAGCAGTTTATCCCCGTTACAGGGAGAAGCTTTCTTT
TRBJ2-1	NA	TRBD1	TRBV7-3	CASSPQPGTEPYNEQFF	TGTGCCAGCAGCCCACAACCCGGGACAGAACCTTACAATGAGCAGTTCTTC
TRBJ2-1	NA	NA	TRBV4-1	CASSQGRAGDEQFF	TGCGCCAGCAGCCAAGGGAGGGCCGGAGATGAGCAGTTCTTC
TRBJ1-1	NA	TRBD1	TRBV4-1	CASSQEGTGNTEAFF	TGCGCCAGCAGCCAAGAGGGGACAGGGAACACTGAAGCTTTCTTT
TRBJ2-5	NA	NA	TRBV13	CASSLRAASEETQYF	TGTGCCAGCAGCTTAAGGGCGGCTAGCGAAGAGACCCAGTACTTC
TRBJ1-2	NA	NA	TRBV9	CASSVMALPNYGYTF	TGTGCCAGCAGCGTAATGGCCCTTCCTAACTATGGCTACACCTTC
TRBJ2-1	NA	TRBD2	TRBV7-7	CASSLSGRGGDEQFF	TGTGCCAGCAGCCTTAGCGGGAGGGGGGGCGATGAGCAGTTCTTC
TRBJ2-1	NA	NA	TRBV4-2	CASSQDSNEQFF	TGTGCCAGCAGCCAAGACAGCAATGAGCAGTTCTTC
TRBJ1-2	NA	NA	TRBV5-1	CASSLTGDYGYTF	TGCGCCAGCAGCCTGACGGGGGACTATGGCTACACCTTC
TRBJ2-1	NA	TRBD1	TRBV5-4	CASSGTGTGYPWDEQFF	TGTGCCAGCAGCGGAACCGGGACAGGGTACCCTTGGGATGAGCAGTTCTTC
TRBJ2-1	NA	NA	TRBV19	CASSRGFSYNEQFF	TGTGCCAGTAGCCGGGGTTTCTCCTACAATGAGCAGTTCTTC
TRBJ2-3	NA	TRBD1	TRBV6-5	CASSRTGALADTQYF	TGTGCCAGCAGTCGGACAGGGGCGCTGGCAGATACGCAGTATTTT
TRBJ1-2	NA	TRBD1	TRBV5-6	CASSGRDRGNYGYTF	TGTGCCAGCAGCGGCCGGGACAGGGGAAACTATGGCTACACCTTC
TRBJ1-2	few	NA	TRBV29-1	CSVSQGAMGGYTF	TGCAGCGTTAGTCAAGGGGCGATGGGCGGCTACACCTTC
TRBJ2-7	few	NA	TRBV5-6	CASSFEESYEQYF	TGTGCCAGCAGCTTCGAGGAGTCCTACGAGCAGTACTTC
TRBJ1-4	few	NA	TRBV7-9	CSSTRNEKLFF	TGTTCCAGCACCCGGAATGAAAAACTGTTTTTT
TRBJ2-3	NA	TRBD2	TRBV7-2	CASSPRSGGSRDTQYF	TGTGCCAGCAGCCCAAGGAGCGGGGGATCGAGAGATACGCAGTATTTT
TRBJ2-1	once	TRBD2	TRBV7-2	CASSGGLAAGHNEQFF	TGTGCCAGCAGCGGAGGACTAGCGGCGGGCCACAATGAGCAGTTCTTC
TRBJ1-1	NA	TRBD1	TRBV7-9	CASSLRQGPNTEAFF	TGTGCCAGCAGCCTCAGACAGGGACCGAACACTGAAGCTTTCTTT
TRBJ1-1	NA	NA	TRBV6-1	CASTPGQKPNTEAFF	TGTGCCAGCACCCCCGGACAGAAGCCAAACACTGAAGCTTTCTTT
TRBJ2-7	NA	TRBD2	TRBV5-1	CASSTAGTSSEQYF	TGCGCCAGCAGCACCGCCGGGACTAGCAGCGAGCAGTACTTC
TRBJ2-7	few	NA	TRBV7-9	CASSLEQGYEQYF	TGTGCCAGCAGCTTAGAGCAGGGTTACGAGCAGTACTTC
TRBJ1-6	NA	NA	TRBV11-2	CASSLGGTWSSYNSPLHF	TGTGCCAGCAGCTTAGGTGGCACCTGGAGCTCCTATAATTCACCCCTCCACTTT
TRBJ2-4	NA	NA	TRBV19	CASSIELRGNIQYF	TGTGCCAGTAGTATTGAATTAAGAGGGAACATTCAGTACTTC